The present T cell receptor (beta chain) was sequenced within a study of cytomegalovirus exposure and HLA in healthy donors. Profiled with immunoSEQ multiplex PCR; TCRdb holds only in-frame clones, not every one. The sample yields more than 20,000 clones, 97% seen once. The CDR3 spans 15 residues. Per germline, CDR1 MNHNS and CDR2 SASEGT. Trimming left V 6 bases short and J 0 bases short, with 12 bases between. The sample taken for sequencing was PBMCs. The chain recombines TRBV6-1 with TRBJ2-1; TRBD2 might be the D (5 bases). This receptor was obtained from a man aged 25 to 45 in good health and CMV-seropositive. CDR3 protein: CASSGLLSSYNEQFF. The CDR3, as DNA: TGTGCCAGCAGCGGACTCTTAAGCTCCTACAATGAGCAGTTCTTC.